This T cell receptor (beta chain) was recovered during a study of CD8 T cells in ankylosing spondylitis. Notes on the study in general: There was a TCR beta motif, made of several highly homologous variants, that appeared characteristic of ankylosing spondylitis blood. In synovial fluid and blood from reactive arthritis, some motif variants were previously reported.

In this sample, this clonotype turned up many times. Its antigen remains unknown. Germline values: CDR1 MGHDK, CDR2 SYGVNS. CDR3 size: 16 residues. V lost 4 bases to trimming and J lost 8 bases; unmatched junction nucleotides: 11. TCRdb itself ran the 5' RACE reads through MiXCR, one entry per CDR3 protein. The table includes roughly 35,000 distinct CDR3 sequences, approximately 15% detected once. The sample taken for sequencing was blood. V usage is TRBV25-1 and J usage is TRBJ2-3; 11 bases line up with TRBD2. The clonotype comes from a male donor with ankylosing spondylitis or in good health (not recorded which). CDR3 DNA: TGTGCCAGCAGTGGGGGTGCTAGCGGGAGGAGTGGTACGCAGTATTTT. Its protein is CASSGGASGRSGTQYF.